The 10 T cell receptor beta chains below come from one sample, sequenced in a study of cytomegalovirus exposure and HLA in healthy donors. Amplification used 60 Vbeta primers and 13 Jbeta primers. The protocol was immunoSEQ multiplex PCR, while the TCRdb copy is restricted to in-frame clones and leaves out a portion. The top ten clones hold 2% to 2.5% of a sample with approximately 91,000 clones, 60% to 65% of them seen once. The material sequenced was PBMCs. Source of these receptors: a human donor in good health.

This chain links TRBV7-9 with TRBJ2-1; TRBD2 matches 9 bases. There are 15 residues in the CDR3. Germline values: CDR1 SEHNR, CDR2 FQNEAQ (reference sequence). Trimming cost V 2 bases and J 4 bases; bases outside gene matches: 3. The CDR3 region has the DNA TGTGCCAGCAGCTTAAGCGGGGGGAGTTACAATGAGCAGTTCTTC. Translated: CASSLSGGSYNEQFF.

This chain links TRBV19 with TRBJ1-1; D unresolved. Germline V gene data show CDR1 as LNHDA and CDR2 as SQIVND (reference sequence). This CDR3 is 15 amino acids long. Trimming left V 5 bases short and J 4 bases short, with 17 bases between. CDR3 sequence: CASSSSSRRSTEAFF. DNA for the CDR3: TGTGCCAGTAGTTCAAGTAGTCGGCGGAGCACTGAAGCTTTCTTT.

This chain links TRBV11-2 with TRBJ2-5; D gene unclear. Germline values: CDR1 SGHAT, CDR2 FQNNGV. This CDR3 has 14 residues. Trimming stripped 0 bases from V and 5 bases from J, with 10 bases between. CDR3 amino acids: CASSLESGHETQYF. The CDR3 region has the DNA TGTGCCAGCAGCTTAGAGTCAGGTCATGAGACCCAGTACTTC.

V is TRBV6-5 and J is TRBJ2-3; TRBD1 agrees at 9 bases. This CDR3 is built from 16 residues. Germline loops: CDR1 MNHEY, CDR2 SVGAGI. V lost 2 bases and J lost 0; bases outside the gene matches: 3. The CDR3, as DNA: TGTGCCAGCAGTTACAAGGGACAGGGCAGCACAGATACGCAGTATTTT. This codes for CASSYKGQGSTDTQYF.

The genes are TRBV9 and TRBJ2-5; possibly TRBD2 for D (6 bases). The CDR3 runs to 13 residues. The V gene lost 5 bases and the J gene lost 2 bases, with 10 bases spanning the gap. From germline, CDR1 is SGDLS and CDR2 YYNGEE. The CDR3 spells CASSLGLQETQYF. In DNA form, the CDR3 reads TGTGCCAGCAGTTTGGGACTTCAAGAGACCCAGTACTTC.

Only a few counts were recorded for this clone. V and J are TRBV5-1 and TRBJ2-3; 11 nucleotides align to TRBD2. Per the germline V gene, CDR1 is SGHRS and CDR2 is YFSETQ. The CDR3 runs to 16 residues. V lost 4 bases, J lost 2 bases, and 6 bases stayed unmatched. CDR3 nucleotides: TGCGCCAGCAGCGGAGATAGCGGGGGGGCCACAGATACGCAGTATTTT. This sequence encodes CASSGDSGGATDTQYF.

This rearrangement joins TRBV6-5 to TRBJ2-6; TRBD1 matches at 8 bases. There are 14 residues in the CDR3. V dropped 6 bases and J dropped 4; count of bases not matched to a gene: 2. Germline CDR1 is MNHEY and CDR2 is SVGAGI. CDR3 sequence: CASRDRAGANVLTF. The CDR3 nucleotides read TGTGCCAGCAGGGACAGGGCAGGGGCCAACGTCCTGACTTTC.

The rearrangement joins TRBV5-1 to TRBJ2-1, with 7 bases that match TRBD1. CDR1 and CDR2 (germline): SGHRS, YFSETQ. The CDR3 extends over 14 amino acids. V lost 1 base and J lost 3; bases outside the gene matches: 1. The CDR3 DNA reads TGCGCCAGCAGCTTGCGACAGGGCTACAATGAGCAGTTCTTC. Amino acid sequence: CASSLRQGYNEQFF.

The CDR3: CASSFTGSSYNEQFF. Written as DNA, the CDR3 is TGTGCCAGCAGCTTTACAGGGAGCTCCTACAATGAGCAGTTCTTC. The chain has TRBV7-2 and TRBJ2-1; a possible D gene is TRBD1 (6 bases). With 3 bases removed from V and 0 bases from J, the gap between germline ends came to 9 bases. The CDR3 length is 15 residues. Germline-derived CDR1 and CDR2 are SGHTA and FQGNSA. Supplemented by reference TRBV7-2 and TRBJ2-1, the full variable domain reads GAGVSQSPSNKVTEKGKDVELRCDPISGHTALYWYRQSLGQGLEFLIYFQGNSAPDKSGLPSDRFSAERTGGSVSTLTIQRTQQEDSAVYLCASSFTGSSYNEQFFGPGTRLTVL.

The rearrangement joins TRBV4-2 to TRBJ1-5; the match to TRBD1 covers 8 bases. This CDR3 is 16 amino acids long. Germline CDR1 and CDR2: LGHNA and YNFKEQ. The junction had 8 bases not matched to a gene; V was cut back by 1 base and J by 6 bases. CDR3 nucleotides: TGTGCCAGCAGCCAAGGTGGACAGGGAAAGGGTCAGCCCCAGCATTTT. Translating gives CASSQGGQGKGQPQHF.